Sequencing of this T cell receptor (beta chain) was carried out in a study of blood T cell repertoires in COVID-19. Study-wide context: Samples came from the United States, Italy and Spain, spanning acute and convalescent COVID-19. Sample material is recorded as cDNA or gDNA derived from T cells, B-cell-depleted T cells, or PBMCs.

Original processing methods: Estimates of nucleated cell counts were drawn from the amplification of reference gene primers. TCRdb's copy holds only in-frame clones and misses some; the assay was immunoSEQ multiplex PCR. That table supplies the V and J calls and clone size; D and trimming were determined from the DNA. Counted here are over 100,000 clones, approximately 88% occurring once; the ten biggest clones make up 0.8% to 0.9%. The germline gives CDR1 MNHEY, CDR2 SVGAGI. Trimming took 6 bases from V and 5 from J; bases not matched to a gene: 9. This CDR3 is 14 amino acids long. This TCR derives from a woman in her 70s with acute or convalescent COVID-19. The specimen was peripheral blood. V is TRBV6-5 and J is TRBJ1-1; 7 bases match TRBD1. CDR3 nucleotide sequence: TGTGCCAGCAGCAGACTACAGGGGAGAACTGAAGCTTTCTTT. This sequence encodes CASSRLQGRTEAFF.